This T cell receptor (beta chain) emerged from a study of cytomegalovirus exposure and HLA in healthy donors. With respect to this clone: What it binds is not known.

Study-wide points: Confirmation in vitro established that three CMV-associated chains were specific for CMV antigens. Most TCR sequences were seen very rarely across donors, but some public TCRs occurred in many. Researchers counted around 150 TCR beta chains as cytomegalovirus-associated. Analyzed later, most CMV-associated TCR beta chains appeared HLA-restricted.

PCR amplification relied on 60 Vbeta primers (plus 13 Jbeta primers). Here immunoSEQ multiplex PCR was the method, and the copy in TCRdb shows in-frame clones only, minus some. The sample lists around 32,000 clones, around two fifths occurring once. V lost 0 bases and J lost 7; bases outside the gene matches: 10. Germline loops: CDR1 SGHRS, CDR2 YFSETQ. The CDR3 length is 16 residues. The V and J genes are TRBV5-1 and TRBJ1-2, with 9 nucleotides matching TRBD1. The clonotype comes from a woman between 50 and 59 years old in good health and CMV-seronegative. Sequencing used PBMCs. CDR3 coding DNA: TGCGCCAGCAGCTTGGGAGGGACAGGGAAGGTTTTTGGCTACACCTTC. This sequence encodes CASSLGGTGKVFGYTF.